This is a list of T cell receptor beta chains from one sample in a study of T cell responses to AZD1222 COVID-19 vaccine. The method was immunoSEQ multiplex PCR; TCRdb's version includes in-frame clones alone and lacks a portion of them. Here the sample spans about 150,000 clones, 80% to 90% being singletons. The sample here was peripheral blood, taken on day 0 of MenACWY control vaccination. Source of these receptors: an adult in good health. CDR3s include the opening cysteine and the closing phenylalanine or tryptophan. A D gene is named only where the DNA matches it firmly. The size entry is marked missing in some rows and otherwise reads once, few, many or a size class.

j_call,d_call,clone_size,v_call,cdr3_aa,cdr3_nt
TRBJ1-2,-,-,TRBV19,CASSIAGHNGYTF,TGTGCCAGTAGTATCGCAGGGCACAATGGCTACACCTTC
TRBJ1-3,-,once,TRBV11-3,CASSLDRPLKGPGNTIYF,TGTGCCAGCAGCTTAGATCGGCCCTTAAAGGGACCTGGAAACACCATATATTTT
TRBJ1-4,-,few,TRBV5-1,CASSLGGSNEKLFF,TGCGCCAGCAGCTTGGGAGGATCTAATGAAAAACTGTTTTTT
TRBJ1-1,TRBD1,-,TRBV6-5,CASSYSRGPSTEAFF,TGTGCCAGCAGTTACTCGAGGGGGCCGAGCACTGAAGCTTTCTTT
TRBJ2-1,-,-,TRBV24-1,CATSDLGTSYNEQFF,TGTGCCACCAGTGATTTAGGGACCTCCTACAATGAGCAGTTCTTC
TRBJ2-7,-,-,TRBV6-1,CASSGHLPDRGGYEQYF,TGTGCCAGCAGTGGACACCTCCCTGACAGAGGAGGCTACGAGCAGTACTTC
TRBJ1-1,-,medium-sized,TRBV10-1,CASGVALGGTEAFF,TGCGCCAGTGGGGTGGCGCTGGGGGGCACTGAAGCTTTCTTT
TRBJ1-6,-,once,TRBV11-2,CASSLVGKLNSPLHF,TGTGCCAGCAGCTTAGTAGGGAAACTTAATTCACCCCTCCACTTT
TRBJ2-7,TRBD2,-,TRBV11-3,CASSFKLAGGEQYF,TGTGCCAGCAGCTTTAAACTAGCGGGAGGCGAGCAGTACTTC
TRBJ2-3,-,-,TRBV2,CASSTRTVDTQYF,TGTGCCAGCAGTACTCGGACAGTGGATACGCAGTATTTT
TRBJ1-2,-,once,TRBV12-5,CASGSRGGGYTF,TGTGCTAGTGGTTCCCGTGGGGGTGGCTACACCTTC
TRBJ2-2,-,-,TRBV6-4,CASSDRLAGELFF,TGTGCCAGCAGTGACCGACTAGCCGGGGAGCTGTTTTTT
TRBJ1-4,-,-,TRBV29-1,CSVLKGWDLGEKLFF,TGCAGCGTTTTGAAGGGGTGGGATCTCGGGGAAAAACTGTTTTTT
TRBJ1-5,TRBD1,-,TRBV19,CASNDRGGQPQHF,TGTGCCAGTAACGACAGGGGCGGTCAGCCCCAGCATTTT
TRBJ1-1,-,-,TRBV4-3,CASSQAPGGANTEAFF,TGCGCCAGCAGCCAAGCCCCCGGGGGGGCTAACACTGAAGCTTTCTTT
TRBJ1-2,-,-,TRBV27,CASSLRAGEGYTF,TGTGCCAGCAGTTTACGGGCAGGGGAGGGCTACACCTTC
TRBJ2-7,-,once,TRBV14,CASSLDRISYEQYF,TGTGCCAGCAGTCTAGACCGAATCTCCTACGAGCAGTACTTC
TRBJ2-3,TRBD1,-,TRBV5-1,CASSPGQGADTQYF,TGCGCCAGCAGCCCCGGACAGGGGGCAGATACGCAGTATTTT
TRBJ2-7,TRBD2,-,TRBV5-6,CASSAGGFEQYF,TGTGCCAGCAGCGCGGGGGGATTCGAGCAGTACTTC
TRBJ1-2,TRBD1,-,TRBV19,CASSIDRGYYGYTF,TGTGCCAGTAGCATTGACAGGGGATACTATGGCTACACCTTC
TRBJ2-5,TRBD2,once,TRBV5-6,CASTPGGAETQYF,TGTGCCAGCACCCCGGGGGGTGCGGAGACCCAGTACTTC
TRBJ1-5,-,-,TRBV28,CASSLGPVNQPQHF,TGTGCCAGCAGTTTAGGGCCCGTCAATCAGCCCCAGCATTTT
TRBJ2-1,-,-,TRBV9,CASSVAGSALEQFF,TGTGCCAGCAGCGTAGCGGGGAGCGCTTTGGAGCAGTTCTTC
TRBJ2-1,TRBD2,-,TRBV10-3,CAIGSGGSSYNEQFF,TGTGCCATCGGCAGCGGGGGTAGCTCCTACAATGAGCAGTTCTTC